This TCR beta chain was obtained from a study of beta chain features in type 1 diabetes. General study points: In every one of the four CD4+ subsets, TCRB CDR3s were moderately but significantly shorter in Type 1 diabetes patients. VDJ junctions sequenced from type 1 diabetes patients showed fewer insertions and more deletions.

As to this clone: Its cognate antigen is unknown.

V lost 1 base and J lost 5, with 9 bases in between. This CDR3 has 14 amino acids. Germline-derived CDR1 and CDR2 are SGHDN and FVKESK. The investigators reverse transcribed all of the isolated RNA, so they sequenced expressed TCRB transcripts. It was found that naive, central memory and regulatory T cell samples averaged around 3.5 million reads. Using immunoSEQ multiplex PCR, the repertoire was profiled, and TCRdb retains in-frame clones only, with some absent. The table shows 300,000 to 400,000 clones, with 13% occurring only once. Sorting with CD45RO/CCR7/CD25/CD127/CD95/CD27 yielded naive, central memory, regulatory and stem-like memory CD4+ cells.

The sequence derives from a woman under 30 with type 1 diabetes. The gene calls are TRBV14 and TRBJ1-5; D perhaps matches TRBD1 (5 bases). The sequenced sample consisted of naive CD4+ T cells from blood. The CDR3 region has the DNA TGTGCCAGCAGCCAAGGGGGGGAATATCAGCCCCAGCATTTT. Translated: CASSQGGEYQPQHF.